The 13 T cell receptor beta chains listed next were all sequenced from one sample in a study of CD8 T cells in ankylosing spondylitis. TCRdb ran MiXCR on the 5' RACE reads and lists one entry per CDR3 protein. This table has nearly 250,000 distinct CDR3 sequences, 30% to 35% appearing once. Sequences were obtained from blood, either unsorted or a sorted T cell fraction (not recorded which). The receptors originated from a male donor with ankylosing spondylitis or in good health (not recorded which).

This chain joins TRBV11-2 and TRBJ2-3; 12 nucleotides match TRBD1. V dropped 6 bases and J dropped 4; count of bases not matched to a gene: 5. The germline V gene has CDR1 SGHAT and CDR2 FQNNGV. The CDR3 consists of 15 residues. CDR3 DNA: TGTGCCAGCAGTTTCGGGACAGGGGGCGCAGATACGCAGTATTTT. This gives the protein CASSFGTGGADTQYF.

This chain links TRBV29-1 with TRBJ2-1; weak D call: TRBD2 (6 bases). Germline CDR1 is SQVTM and CDR2 is ANQGSEA. Trimming took 7 bases from V and 12 from J, leaving 19 bases between them. CDR3 length equals 12 residues. The CDR3 sequence: CSAGAGWSGQFF. DNA of the CDR3: TGCAGCGCGGGCGCGGGGTGGTCCGGGCAGTTCTTC.

This chain joins TRBV7-9 and TRBJ2-3; weak D call: TRBD2 (6 bases). Trimming shortened V by 4 bases and J by 3 bases, and 17 bases separated the two germline ends. This CDR3 has 16 amino acids. CDR1 and CDR2 (germline): SEHNR, FQNEAQ (reference sequence). DNA of the CDR3: TGTGCCAGCAGCTCTGCGGGTAGGGGAGGTACAGATACGCAGTATTTT. It yields the protein CASSSAGRGGTDTQYF.

V is TRBV20-1 and J is TRBJ1-2; 7 nucleotides align to TRBD1. J gave up 13 bases and V 0 bases, and 14 bases lay outside the gene matches. Per germline, CDR1 DFQATT and CDR2 SNEGSKA (reference sequence). This CDR3 has 14 amino acids. CDR3 in DNA: TGCAGTGCTAGAGAAGGGTGGACAGGCGATGGATGCACCTTC. It yields the protein CSAREGWTGDGCTF.

This chain connects TRBV12-3 or TRBV12-4 to TRBJ2-5; 7 bases agree with TRBD2. Trimming removed 2 bases from V and 5 bases from J; junction bases left unmatched: 5. This CDR3 contains 14 residues. CDR3 residues: CASSLRTRDETQYF. The CDR3 nucleotides read TGTGCCAGCAGTTTAAGGACTAGAGACGAGACCCAGTACTTC.

This chain joins TRBV20-1 and TRBJ2-1, with D perhaps matching TRBD2 (5 bases). V was trimmed by 8 bases and J by 5 bases, leaving 22 bases between them. Germline-derived CDR1 and CDR2 are DFQATT and SNEGSKA (reference sequence). This CDR3 is 15 amino acids long. The CDR3 region has the DNA TGCAGTTGGGCCCCGGCTCCGGGGTTTAACAATGAGCAGTTCTTC. This translates into CSWAPAPGFNNEQFF.

This sequence joins TRBV20-1 and TRBJ2-1; D possibly uses TRBD1 or TRBD2 (5 bases each). The CDR3 is 12 amino acids. From germline, CDR1 is DFQATT and CDR2 SNEGSKA (reference sequence). V was cut by 0 bases and J by 8 bases, with 8 bases left in between. The DNA of the CDR3 is TGCAGTGCTAGAGAGGGGGTGGATGAGCAGTTCTTC. Its translation: CSAREGVDEQFF.

The V gene is TRBV4-2, the J gene TRBJ2-1, with D perhaps matching TRBD2 (5 bases). Germline CDR1 LGHNA, CDR2 YNFKEQ. The CDR3 runs to 16 residues. V lost 0 bases and J 8 bases, leaving 17 bases between the germline ends. As DNA, the CDR3 is TGTGCCAGCAGCCAAGAACGAAAGCCGGGGTGGGATGAGCAGTTCTTC. Translating it yields CASSQERKPGWDEQFF.

This chain connects TRBV3-1 to TRBJ2-2; the D gene is possibly TRBD2 (6 bases). The CDR3 consists of 15 residues. V was clipped by 7 bases and J by 4 bases, with 16 bases between them. CDR1 and CDR2 from the germline V gene are LGHDT and YNNKEL (reference sequence). The CDR3 reads CASTWGESGTGELFF. The CDR3 region has the DNA TGTGCCAGCACCTGGGGGGAAAGCGGCACCGGGGAGCTGTTTTTT. Complete variable domain (other parts from reference TRBV3-1 and TRBJ2-2): DTAVSQTPKYLVTQMGNDKSIKCEQNLGHDTMYWYKQDSKKFLKIMFSYNNKELIINETVPNRFSPKSPDKAHLNLHINSLELGDSAVYFCASTWGESGTGELFFGEGSRLTVL.

This clonotype was counted a single time. The chain combines TRBV15 with TRBJ2-2, with D possibly being TRBD2 (6 bases). The germline V gene has CDR1 LNHNV and CDR2 YYDKDF (reference sequence). Trimming cost V 4 bases and J 0 bases, with 18 bases left between them. CDR3 size: 18 residues. The CDR3 loop is CATSIWGESLSNTGELFF. As DNA, the CDR3 is TGTGCCACCAGCATTTGGGGGGAAAGCCTCTCGAACACCGGGGAGCTGTTTTTT.

The rearrangement joins TRBV12-3 or TRBV12-4 to TRBJ2-7; TRBD1 matches 9 bases. V shed 3 bases, J shed 4 bases, and the junction held 4 bases outside the gene matches. CDR3 length: 14 amino acids. The CDR3 sequence: CASSFGTGFYEQYF. Here the CDR3 DNA reads TGTGCCAGCAGTTTCGGGACAGGGTTTTACGAGCAGTACTTC.

This chain uses TRBV6-5 with TRBJ1-5, with D possibly being TRBD1 (6 bases). The CDR3 runs 14 residues. V was trimmed by 2 bases and J by 7 bases, leaving 12 bases between them. Germline assignment: CDR1 MNHEY and CDR2 SVGAGI. The CDR3 here is CASSYGGAGQPQHF. Here the CDR3 DNA reads TGTGCCAGCAGTTACGGGGGGGCTGGCCAGCCCCAGCATTTT.

This clonotype was seen a few times. The gene calls are TRBV6-5 and TRBJ2-3, with D perhaps TRBD1 (6 bases). CDR3 size: 14 residues. V lost 7 bases to trimming and J lost 7 bases, with 18 bases between them. Germline assignment: CDR1 MNHEY and CDR2 SVGAGI. In nucleotides, the CDR3 is TGTGCCAGCATTTTACAGGGTAGAGCAAATACGCAGTATTTT. Residues: CASILQGRANTQYF.